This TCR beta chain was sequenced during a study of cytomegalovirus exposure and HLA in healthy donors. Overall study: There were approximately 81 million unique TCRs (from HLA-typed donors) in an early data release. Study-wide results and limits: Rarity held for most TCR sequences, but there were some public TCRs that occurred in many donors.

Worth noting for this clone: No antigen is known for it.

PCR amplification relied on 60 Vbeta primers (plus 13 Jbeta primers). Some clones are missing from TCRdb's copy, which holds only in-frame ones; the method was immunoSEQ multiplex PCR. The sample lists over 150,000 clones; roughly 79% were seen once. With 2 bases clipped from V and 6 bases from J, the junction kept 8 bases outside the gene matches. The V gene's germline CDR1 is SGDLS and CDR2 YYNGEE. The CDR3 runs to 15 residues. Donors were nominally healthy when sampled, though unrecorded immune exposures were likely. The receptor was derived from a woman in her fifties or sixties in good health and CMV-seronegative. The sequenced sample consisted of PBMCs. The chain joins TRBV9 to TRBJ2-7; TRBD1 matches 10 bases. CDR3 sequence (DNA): TGTGCCAGCAGCGTGGAAGGGGACAGGGGCCGCGAGCAGTACTTC. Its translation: CASSVEGDRGREQYF.